The T cell receptor beta chain described here comes from a study of blood T cell repertoires in COVID-19. Looking at the study overall: COVID-19 samples from acute and convalescent phases originated in the United States, Italy and Spain. PBMCs, B-cell-depleted T cells, or T cells provided the cDNA or gDNA that made up the material.

TCRdb's copy holds only in-frame clones and misses some; the assay was immunoSEQ multiplex PCR. The sample carries around 78,000 clones, around 90% recorded once. The length of the CDR3 is 17 residues. J gave up 8 bases and V 8 bases, and 17 bases lay outside the gene matches. CDR1 LNHDA and CDR2 SQIVND come from the germline V gene (reference sequence). Sample: peripheral blood. The chain has TRBV19 and TRBJ2-2; 10 bases fit TRBD2. This receptor was taken from a man in his fifties or sixties with active COVID-19. The CDR3 region is CASQPLEGLAGAGELFF. CDR3 sequence (DNA): TGTGCCAGTCAGCCCCTCGAGGGGCTAGCGGGAGCGGGGGAGCTGTTTTTT.